The T cell receptor beta chain described here comes from a study of T cell responses to AZD1222 COVID-19 vaccine. Study-wide results and caveats: Repertoire sampling happened only post peak T cell response. After two AZD1222 doses, spike-specific TCR breadth and depth rose versus day 0. A reported finding is that nearly half of spike-specific TCRs target unmutated variant regions.

The repertoire was sequenced with immunoSEQ multiplex PCR; TCRdb's copy has only in-frame clones and lacks some. The sample consists of 150,000 to 200,000 clones, roughly 92% of them appearing once. This clone was detected only once. What it binds is unknown. The clonotype originates from an adult in good health. Here the sequenced sample was peripheral blood, taken on day 0 of AZD1222 vaccination.

Written as DNA, the CDR3 is TGTGCCAGCAGCCAAGAAGGCGGTCTGTGGACTGAAGCTTTCTTT. Its protein is CASSQEGGLWTEAFF. J is TRBJ1-1 and V is TRBV4-2; no definite D call. Germline V CDR1 and CDR2: LGHNA, YNFKEQ. The germline V and J ends were trimmed by 0 bases and 5 bases, with 13 bases remaining between them. This CDR3 region has 15 residues.